The rows below give T cell receptor beta chains drawn from one sample of a study of blood T cell repertoires in COVID-19. Produced via immunoSEQ multiplex PCR; TCRdb's table is partial and in-frame only. The sample has approximately 28,000 clones; about 88% are singletons. What was sequenced was peripheral blood. These TCRs come from a man in his 70s with active or convalescent COVID-19. CDR3s include the opening cysteine and the closing phenylalanine or tryptophan. A D gene is named only where the DNA matches it firmly. Not every row has a clone size; where given, it reads once, few, many or a size class.

j_call	cdr3_length	v_call	d_call	clone_size	cdr3_aa	cdr3_nt
TRBJ1-4	16	TRBV5-4	TRBD1	NA	CASSFSPDRFNEKLFF	TGTGCCAGCAGCTTCAGTCCGGACAGGTTTAATGAAAAACTGTTTTTT
TRBJ2-2	17	TRBV3-1/TRBV3-2	TRBD2	NA	CASSQLAGGPGTGELFF	TGTGCCAGCAGCCAGCTAGCGGGGGGGCCGGGCACCGGGGAGCTGTTTTTT
TRBJ1-2	16	TRBV7-9	TRBD1	NA	CASSQTTGVGGYGYTF	TGTGCCAGCAGCCAGACCACAGGGGTTGGTGGCTATGGCTACACCTTC
TRBJ2-1	12	TRBV6-5	NA	NA	CAILGGKGEQFF	TGTGCCATCCTGGGGGGTAAGGGTGAGCAGTTCTTC
TRBJ2-5	13	TRBV5-1	NA	NA	CASSISGEETQYF	TGCGCCAGCAGCATTTCGGGAGAAGAGACCCAGTACTTC
TRBJ1-1	15	TRBV19	TRBD1	NA	CASSPRQGASTEAFF	TGTGCCAGTAGTCCGAGACAGGGGGCGAGCACTGAAGCTTTCTTT
TRBJ2-1	16	TRBV5-4	TRBD2	NA	CASTTAGGSSYNEQFF	TGTGCCAGCACGACAGCGGGGGGCTCTTCCTACAATGAGCAGTTCTTC
TRBJ2-5	15	TRBV4-3	NA	once	CASSSQRGPQETQYF	TGCGCCAGCAGCTCCCAACGCGGCCCGCAAGAGACCCAGTACTTC
TRBJ1-2	11	TRBV6-1	NA	once	CASSEGWGYTF	TGTGCCAGCAGTGAGGGCTGGGGCTACACCTTC
TRBJ1-2	13	TRBV5-4	NA	once	CASSLDSTYGYTF	TGTGCCAGCAGTTTGGACTCTACCTATGGCTACACCTTC
TRBJ1-4	15	TRBV5-5	NA	NA	CASSLLRGAGEKLFF	TGTGCCAGCAGCTTGCTAAGGGGCGCAGGAGAAAAACTGTTTTTT
TRBJ1-5	15	TRBV7-2	NA	NA	CASSLEHSSSRPQHF	TGTGCCAGCAGCTTAGAGCATTCCTCATCGCGGCCCCAGCATTTT